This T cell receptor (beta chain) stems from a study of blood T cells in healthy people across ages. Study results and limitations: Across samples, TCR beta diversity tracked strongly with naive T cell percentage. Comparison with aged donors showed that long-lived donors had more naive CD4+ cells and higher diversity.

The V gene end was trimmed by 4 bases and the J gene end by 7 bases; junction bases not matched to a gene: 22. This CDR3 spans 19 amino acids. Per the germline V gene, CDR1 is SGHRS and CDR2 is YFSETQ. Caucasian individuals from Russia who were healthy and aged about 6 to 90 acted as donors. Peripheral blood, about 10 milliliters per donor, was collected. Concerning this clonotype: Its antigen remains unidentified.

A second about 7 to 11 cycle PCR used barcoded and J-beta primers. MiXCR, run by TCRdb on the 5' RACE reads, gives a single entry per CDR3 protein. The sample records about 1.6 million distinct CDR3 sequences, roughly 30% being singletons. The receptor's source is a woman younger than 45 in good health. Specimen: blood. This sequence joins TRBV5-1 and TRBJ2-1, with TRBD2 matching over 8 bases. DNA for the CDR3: TGCGCCAGCAGCCTCGCCGGGACGCCCGGGACTAGTGATTGGAATGAGCAGTTCTTC. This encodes CASSLAGTPGTSDWNEQFF.